The sequence of this T cell receptor (beta chain) was determined in a study of cytomegalovirus exposure and HLA in healthy donors. Study conclusions and caveats: In a later analysis, TCR beta V- and J-gene trimming showed a link to a missense DCLRE1C variant. Reports showed the classifier diagnosing cytomegalovirus status with high specificity and sensitivity.

The PCR made use of 60 Vbeta and 13 Jbeta primers. Original methodology: Later reanalysis found tens of millions of unique TCR beta chains, around 10 million of them shared. Profiled with immunoSEQ multiplex PCR; TCRdb holds only in-frame clones, not every one. V and J calls plus clone size are reproduced from that table; the DNA served to infer D and trimming. Of about 220,000 clones in the sample, just over 75% are singletons; the top ten hold around 0.63%. Regarding this clone: Its cognate antigen is unknown.

CDR3 length: 14 residues. Germline V gene lookup returns CDR1 SGHRS and CDR2 YFSETQ. V was shortened by 0 bases and J by 8 bases, with 14 bases between the two germline ends. This chain links TRBV5-1 with TRBJ1-2, with D perhaps matching TRBD1 (5 bases). The sequence was obtained from a man aged 18 to 35 in good health and CMV-seronegative. Sequencing was performed on PBMCs. DNA of the CDR3: TGCGCCAGCAGCTTGGGGGGGGGACCGCCGGGCTACACCTTC. It specifies CASSLGGGPPGYTF. The full variable domain, its missing parts supplied by reference TRBV5-1 and TRBJ1-2, is KAGVTQTPRYLIKTRGQQVTLSCSPISGHRSVSWYQQTPGQGLQFLFEYFSETQRNKGNFPGRFSGRQFSNSRSEMNVSTLELGDSALYLCASSLGGGPPGYTFGSGTRLTVV.